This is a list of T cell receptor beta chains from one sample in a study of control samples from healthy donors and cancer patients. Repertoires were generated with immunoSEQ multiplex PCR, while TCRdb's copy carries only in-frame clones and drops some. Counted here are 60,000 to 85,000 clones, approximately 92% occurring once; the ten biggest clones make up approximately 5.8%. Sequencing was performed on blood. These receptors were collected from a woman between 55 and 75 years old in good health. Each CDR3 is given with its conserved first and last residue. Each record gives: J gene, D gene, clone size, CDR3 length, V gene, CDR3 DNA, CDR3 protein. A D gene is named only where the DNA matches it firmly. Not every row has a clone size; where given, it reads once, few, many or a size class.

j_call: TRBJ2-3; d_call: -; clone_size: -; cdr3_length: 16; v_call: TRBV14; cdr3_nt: TGTGCCAGCAGCCAAGGGACGGGATCTAGCACAGATACGCAGTATTTT; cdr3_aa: CASSQGTGSSTDTQYF
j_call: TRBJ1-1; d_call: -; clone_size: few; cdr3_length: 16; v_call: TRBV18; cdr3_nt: TGTGCCAGCTCACCACGGGGTCAGGGGAGCAACACTGAAGCTTTCTTT; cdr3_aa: CASSPRGQGSNTEAFF
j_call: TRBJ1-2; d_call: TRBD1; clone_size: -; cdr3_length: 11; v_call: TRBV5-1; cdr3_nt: TGCGCCAGCAGGGACAGGGACGGCTACACCTTC; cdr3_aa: CASRDRDGYTF
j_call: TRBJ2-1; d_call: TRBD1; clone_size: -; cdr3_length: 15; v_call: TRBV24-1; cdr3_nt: TGTGCCACCAGCCCCCCAGGGACAGGGAACAATGAGCAGTTCTTC; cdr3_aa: CATSPPGTGNNEQFF
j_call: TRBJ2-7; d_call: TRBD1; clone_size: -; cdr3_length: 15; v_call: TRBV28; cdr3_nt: TGTGCCAGCAGTAGTACAGGGGGCGAGTCCTACGAGCAGTACTTC; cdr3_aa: CASSSTGGESYEQYF
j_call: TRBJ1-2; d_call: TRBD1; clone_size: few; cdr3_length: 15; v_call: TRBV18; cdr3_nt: TGTGCCAGCTCACCTTACTCCGGGACAGGCTATGGCTACACCTTC; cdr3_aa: CASSPYSGTGYGYTF
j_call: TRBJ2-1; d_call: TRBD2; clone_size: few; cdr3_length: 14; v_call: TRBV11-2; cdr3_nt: TGTGCCAGCAGCTATCAACTAGCGGGCAATGAGCAGTTCTTC; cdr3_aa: CASSYQLAGNEQFF
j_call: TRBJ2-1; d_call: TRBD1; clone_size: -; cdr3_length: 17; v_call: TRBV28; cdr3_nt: TGTGCCAGCAGTTTAGCTTTTTTGGGACAGGGGATTGATGAGCAGTTCTTC; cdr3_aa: CASSLAFLGQGIDEQFF
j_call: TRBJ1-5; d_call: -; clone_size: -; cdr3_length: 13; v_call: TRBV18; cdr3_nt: TGTGCCAGCTCACCTGGGGAGAATCAGCCCCAGCATTTT; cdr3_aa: CASSPGENQPQHF
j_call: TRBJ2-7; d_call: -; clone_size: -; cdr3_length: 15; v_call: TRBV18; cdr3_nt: TGTGCCAGCTCACCAGACAGGTTGAGCTCCTACGAGCAGTACTTC; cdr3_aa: CASSPDRLSSYEQYF
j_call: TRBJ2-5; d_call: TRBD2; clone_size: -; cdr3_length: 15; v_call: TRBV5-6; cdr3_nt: TGTGCCAGCAGCTTGGGACTAGCGGGAGGGGAGACCCAGTACTTC; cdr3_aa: CASSLGLAGGETQYF
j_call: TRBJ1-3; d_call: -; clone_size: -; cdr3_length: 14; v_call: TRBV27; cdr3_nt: TGTGCCAGCAGTTCCTTAATCTCTGGAAACACCATATATTTT; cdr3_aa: CASSSLISGNTIYF
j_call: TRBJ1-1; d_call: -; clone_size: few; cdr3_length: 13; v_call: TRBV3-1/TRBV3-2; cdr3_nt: TGTGCCAGCAGCCAGGGGATGGGGGCTGAAGCTTTCTTT; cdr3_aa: CASSQGMGAEAFF
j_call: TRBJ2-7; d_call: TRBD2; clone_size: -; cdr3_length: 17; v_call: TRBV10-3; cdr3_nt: TGTGCCATCAGTGGGGCTGGCAGACTAGCGGACTCCTACGAGCAGTACTTC; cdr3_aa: CAISGAGRLADSYEQYF
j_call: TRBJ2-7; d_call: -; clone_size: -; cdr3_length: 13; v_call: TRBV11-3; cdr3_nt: TGTGCCAGCAGCTACGGCAGTCGGGCCGAGCAGTACTTC; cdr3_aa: CASSYGSRAEQYF
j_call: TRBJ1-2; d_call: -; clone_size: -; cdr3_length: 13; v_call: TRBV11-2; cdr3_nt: TGTGCCAGCAGCCTAAGCTCCGGTGGTGGCTACACCTTC; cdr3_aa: CASSLSSGGGYTF